This TCR beta chain was identified during a study of T-cell reconstitution after alpha-beta-depleted transplantation in children. This clonotype was recorded a few times. Unique molecular identifiers featured in how the TCRbeta library was prepared. TCRdb re-analysed the PCR reads in MiXCR, keeping a single row per CDR3 protein. This table holds a few hundred thousand distinct CDR3 sequences, under 15% found once. Germline CDR1 MNHNS, CDR2 SASEGT. J gave up 0 bases and V 5 bases, and 6 bases lay outside the gene matches. The CDR3 totals 15 residues. J is TRBJ2-7 and V is TRBV6-1; 8 bases agree with TRBD1. This TCR was sampled from a male patient aged 10-17 years who had a stem cell transplant for acute myeloid leukemia, so the T cells may come from the graft donor. The sample in question was PBMCs, mostly from graft donor cells, obtained 360 days after TCRalphabeta/CD19-depleted stem cell transplant. In DNA, the CDR3 is TGTGCCAGCAGTCGACAGGGGCTCAGCTCCTACGAGCAGTACTTC. It yields the protein CASSRQGLSSYEQYF.